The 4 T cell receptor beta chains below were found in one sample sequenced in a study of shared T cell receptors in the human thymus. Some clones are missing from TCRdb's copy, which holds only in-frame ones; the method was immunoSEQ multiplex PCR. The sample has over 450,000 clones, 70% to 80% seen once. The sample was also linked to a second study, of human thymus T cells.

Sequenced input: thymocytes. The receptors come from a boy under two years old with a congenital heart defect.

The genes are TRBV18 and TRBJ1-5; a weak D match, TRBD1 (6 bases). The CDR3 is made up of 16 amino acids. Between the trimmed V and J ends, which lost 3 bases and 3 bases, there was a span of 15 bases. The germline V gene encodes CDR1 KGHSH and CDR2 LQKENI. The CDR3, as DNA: TGTGCCAGCTCACCGATGACAGGTGGCCCCAATCAGCCCCAGCATTTT. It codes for CASSPMTGGPNQPQHF.

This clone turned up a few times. The CDR3 protein is CASSLRSTEPYEQYF. Here the CDR3 DNA reads TGTGCCAGCAGTTTAAGGTCAACGGAGCCATACGAGCAGTACTTC. The chain uses TRBV27 and TRBJ2-7; D is uncertain. The V gene lost 2 bases and the J gene lost 4 bases, with 15 bases spanning the gap. From germline, CDR1 is MNHEY and CDR2 SMNVEV (reference sequence). The CDR3 extends over 15 amino acids.

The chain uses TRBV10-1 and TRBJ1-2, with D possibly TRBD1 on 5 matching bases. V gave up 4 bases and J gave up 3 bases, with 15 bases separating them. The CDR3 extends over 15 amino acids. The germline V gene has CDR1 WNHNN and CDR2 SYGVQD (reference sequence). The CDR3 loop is CASSGGGGRDYGYTF. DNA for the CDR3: TGCGCCAGCAGTGGGGGGGGAGGCAGAGACTATGGCTACACCTTC.

CDR3 DNA sequence: TGCGCCAGCAGCTTGACCACAAATGAGCTTTACAGGGGAACTTCGAATGAGCAGTTCTTC. Encoded protein: CASSLTTNELYRGTSNEQFF. The chain couples TRBV5-1 to TRBJ2-1, with TRBD1 identical over 7 bases. From germline, CDR1 is SGHRS and CDR2 YFSETQ. The CDR3 loop spans 20 amino acids. V shed 1 base and J 7 bases; nucleotides not matched to a gene: 23.